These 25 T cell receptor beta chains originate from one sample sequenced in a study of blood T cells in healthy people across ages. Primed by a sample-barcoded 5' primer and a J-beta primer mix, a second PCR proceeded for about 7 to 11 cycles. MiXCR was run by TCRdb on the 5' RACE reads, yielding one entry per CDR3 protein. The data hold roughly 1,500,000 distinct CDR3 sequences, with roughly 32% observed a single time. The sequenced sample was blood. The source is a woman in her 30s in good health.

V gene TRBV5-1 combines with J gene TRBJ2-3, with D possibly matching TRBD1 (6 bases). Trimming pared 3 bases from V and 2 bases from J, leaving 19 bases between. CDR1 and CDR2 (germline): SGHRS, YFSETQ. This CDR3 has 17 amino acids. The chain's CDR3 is CASSSTRTAVDTDTQYF. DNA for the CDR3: TGCGCCAGCAGCTCAACCAGGACAGCCGTGGACACAGATACGCAGTATTTT.

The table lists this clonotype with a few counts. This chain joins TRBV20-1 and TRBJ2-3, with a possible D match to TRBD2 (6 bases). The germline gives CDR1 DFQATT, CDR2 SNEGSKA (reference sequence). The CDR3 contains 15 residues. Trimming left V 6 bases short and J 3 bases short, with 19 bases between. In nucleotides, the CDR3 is TGCAGTGCCTCAGGACCTGCCGGAGGGACAGATACGCAGTATTTT. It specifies CSASGPAGGTDTQYF.

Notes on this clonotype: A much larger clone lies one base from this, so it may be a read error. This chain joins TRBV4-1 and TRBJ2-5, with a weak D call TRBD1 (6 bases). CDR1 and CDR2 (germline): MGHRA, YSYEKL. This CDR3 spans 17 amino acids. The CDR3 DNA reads TGCGTCAGCAGCCAAGGTGCAGGGGCCACCCTTCCAGAGACCCAGTACTTC. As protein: CVSSQGAGATLPETQYF.

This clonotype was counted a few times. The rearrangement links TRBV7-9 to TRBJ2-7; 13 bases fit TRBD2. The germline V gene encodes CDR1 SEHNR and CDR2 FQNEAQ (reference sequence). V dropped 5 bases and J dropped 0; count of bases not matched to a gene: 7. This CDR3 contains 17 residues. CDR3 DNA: TGTGCCAGCAGCCGTGGACTAGCGGGAGCTGGCTCCTACGAGCAGTACTTC. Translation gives CASSRGLAGAGSYEQYF.

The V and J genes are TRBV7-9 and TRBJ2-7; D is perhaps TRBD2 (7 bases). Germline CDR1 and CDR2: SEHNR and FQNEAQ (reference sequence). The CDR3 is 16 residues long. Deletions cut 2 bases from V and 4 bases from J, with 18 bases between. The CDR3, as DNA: TGTGCCAGCAGCTTAAGGCCGGGCGGGGGCAAATACGAGCAGTACTTC. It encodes CASSLRPGGGKYEQYF.

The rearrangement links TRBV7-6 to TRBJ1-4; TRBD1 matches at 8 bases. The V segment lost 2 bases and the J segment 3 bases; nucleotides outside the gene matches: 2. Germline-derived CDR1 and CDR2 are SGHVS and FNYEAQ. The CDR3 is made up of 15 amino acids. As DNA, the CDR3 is TGTGCCAGCAGCTTACCGGGACAGGCTAATGAAAAACTGTTTTTT. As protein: CASSLPGQANEKLFF.

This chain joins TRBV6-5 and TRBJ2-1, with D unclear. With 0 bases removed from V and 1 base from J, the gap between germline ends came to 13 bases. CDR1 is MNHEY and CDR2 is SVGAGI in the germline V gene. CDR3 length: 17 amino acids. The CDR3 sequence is CASSYSLAAGSYNEQFF. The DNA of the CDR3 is TGTGCCAGCAGTTACTCATTGGCGGCCGGTTCCTACAATGAGCAGTTCTTC.

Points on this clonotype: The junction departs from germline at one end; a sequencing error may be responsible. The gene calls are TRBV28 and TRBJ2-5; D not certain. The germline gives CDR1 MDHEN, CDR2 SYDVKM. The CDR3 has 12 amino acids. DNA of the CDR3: TGTGCCAGCGGTTTGCGGCGGGAGACCCAGTACTTC. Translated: CASGLRRETQYF.

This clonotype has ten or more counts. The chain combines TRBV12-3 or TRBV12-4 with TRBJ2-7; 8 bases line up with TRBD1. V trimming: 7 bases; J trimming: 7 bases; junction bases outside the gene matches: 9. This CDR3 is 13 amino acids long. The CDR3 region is CASTNDRGREQYF. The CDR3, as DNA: TGTGCCAGCACCAACGACAGGGGAAGGGAGCAGTACTTC.

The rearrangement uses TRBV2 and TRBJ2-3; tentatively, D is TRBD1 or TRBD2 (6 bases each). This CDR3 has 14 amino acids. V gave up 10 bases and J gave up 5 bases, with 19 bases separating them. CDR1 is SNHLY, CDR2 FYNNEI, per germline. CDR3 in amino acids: CANQRKGGKDTQYF. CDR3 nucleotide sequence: TGTGCCAATCAGCGAAAGGGGGGTAAAGATACGCAGTATTTT.

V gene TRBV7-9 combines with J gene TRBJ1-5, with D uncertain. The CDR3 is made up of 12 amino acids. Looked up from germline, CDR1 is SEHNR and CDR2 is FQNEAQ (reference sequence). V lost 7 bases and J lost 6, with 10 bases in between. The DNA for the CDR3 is TGTGCCAGCACCGTAGCTAGTCAGCCCCAGCATTTT. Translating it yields CASTVASQPQHF.

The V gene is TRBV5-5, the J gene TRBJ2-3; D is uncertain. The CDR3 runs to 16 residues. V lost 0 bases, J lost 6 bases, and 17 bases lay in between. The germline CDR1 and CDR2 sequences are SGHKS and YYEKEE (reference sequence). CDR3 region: CASSLAVGLFTDTQYF. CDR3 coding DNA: TGTGCCAGCAGCTTGGCGGTAGGGCTTTTCACCGATACGCAGTATTTT.

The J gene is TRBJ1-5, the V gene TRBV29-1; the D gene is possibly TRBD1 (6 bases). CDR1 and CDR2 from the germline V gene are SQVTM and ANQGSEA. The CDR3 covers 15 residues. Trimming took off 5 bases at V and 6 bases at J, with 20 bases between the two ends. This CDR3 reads CSVSGGHQPGQPQHF. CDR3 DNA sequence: TGCAGCGTTTCTGGGGGGCATCAACCTGGTCAGCCCCAGCATTTT. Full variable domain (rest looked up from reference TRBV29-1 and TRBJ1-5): SAVISQKPSRDICQRGTSLTIQCQVDSQVTMMFWYRQQPGQSLTLIATANQGSEATYESGFVIDKFPISRPNLTFSTLTVSNMSPEDSSIYLCSVSGGHQPGQPQHFGDGTRLSIL.

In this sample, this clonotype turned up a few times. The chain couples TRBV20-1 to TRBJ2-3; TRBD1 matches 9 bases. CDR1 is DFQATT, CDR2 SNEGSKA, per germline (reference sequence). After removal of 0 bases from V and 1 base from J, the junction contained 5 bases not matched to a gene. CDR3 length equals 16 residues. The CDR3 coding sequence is TGCAGTGCTAGAGAACTCAGGACAGGGGGCACAGATACGCAGTATTTT. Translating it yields CSARELRTGGTDTQYF.

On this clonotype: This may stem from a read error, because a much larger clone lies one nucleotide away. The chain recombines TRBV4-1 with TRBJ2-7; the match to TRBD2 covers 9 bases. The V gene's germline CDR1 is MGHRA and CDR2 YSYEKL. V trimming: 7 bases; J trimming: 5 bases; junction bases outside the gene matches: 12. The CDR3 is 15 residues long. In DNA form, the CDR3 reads TGCGCCAGCAACCTGCCGGGACTAGCCGTCCACGAGCAGTACTTC. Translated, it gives CASNLPGLAVHEQYF.

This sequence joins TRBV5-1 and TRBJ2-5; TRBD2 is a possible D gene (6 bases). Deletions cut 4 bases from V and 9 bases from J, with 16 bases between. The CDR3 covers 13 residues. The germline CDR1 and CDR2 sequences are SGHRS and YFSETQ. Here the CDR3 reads CASSLGPGEAQYF. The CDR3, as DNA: TGCGCCAGCAGCCTGGGACCTGGGGAGGCCCAGTACTTC.

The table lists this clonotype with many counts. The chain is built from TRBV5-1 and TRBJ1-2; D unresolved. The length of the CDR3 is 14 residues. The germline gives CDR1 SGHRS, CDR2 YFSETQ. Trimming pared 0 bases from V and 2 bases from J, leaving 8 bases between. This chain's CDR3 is CASSLGASNYGYTF. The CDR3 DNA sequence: TGCGCCAGCAGCTTGGGGGCCTCGAACTATGGCTACACCTTC.

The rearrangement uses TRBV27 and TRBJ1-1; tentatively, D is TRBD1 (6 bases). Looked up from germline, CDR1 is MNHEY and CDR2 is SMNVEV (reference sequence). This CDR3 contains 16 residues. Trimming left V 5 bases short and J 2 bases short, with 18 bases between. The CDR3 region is CASSLRGEGVNTEAFF. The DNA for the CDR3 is TGTGCCAGCAGTCTACGGGGGGAGGGGGTTAACACTGAAGCTTTCTTT.

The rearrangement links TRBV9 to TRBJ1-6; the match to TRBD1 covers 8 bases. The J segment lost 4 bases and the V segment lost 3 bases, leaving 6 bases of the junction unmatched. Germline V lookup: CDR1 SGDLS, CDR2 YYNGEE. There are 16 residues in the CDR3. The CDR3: CASSASGQDYNSPLHF. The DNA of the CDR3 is TGTGCCAGCAGCGCCTCGGGACAGGATTATAATTCACCCCTCCACTTT.

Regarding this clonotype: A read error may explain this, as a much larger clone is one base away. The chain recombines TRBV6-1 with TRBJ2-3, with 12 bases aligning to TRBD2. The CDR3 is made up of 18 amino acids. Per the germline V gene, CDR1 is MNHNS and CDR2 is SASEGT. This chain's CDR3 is CASSELAGGRTSTDTRYF. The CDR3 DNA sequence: TGTGCCAGCAGTGAGCTAGCGGGAGGGCGAACTAGCACAGATACGCGGTATTTT.

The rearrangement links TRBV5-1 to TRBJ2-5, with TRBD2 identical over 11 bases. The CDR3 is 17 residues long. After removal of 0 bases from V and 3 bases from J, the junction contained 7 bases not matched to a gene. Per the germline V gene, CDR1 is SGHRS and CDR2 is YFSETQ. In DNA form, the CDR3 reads TGCGCCAGCAGCTTGGGCCAAGGACTAGCGGGCGAAGAGACCCAGTACTTC. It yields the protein CASSLGQGLAGEETQYF.

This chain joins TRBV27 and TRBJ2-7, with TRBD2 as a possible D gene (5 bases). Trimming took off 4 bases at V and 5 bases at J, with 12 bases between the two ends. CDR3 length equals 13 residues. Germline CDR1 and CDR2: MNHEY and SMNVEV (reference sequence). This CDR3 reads CASSYGERDEQYF. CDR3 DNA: TGTGCCAGCAGTTACGGGGAGAGGGACGAGCAGTACTTC.

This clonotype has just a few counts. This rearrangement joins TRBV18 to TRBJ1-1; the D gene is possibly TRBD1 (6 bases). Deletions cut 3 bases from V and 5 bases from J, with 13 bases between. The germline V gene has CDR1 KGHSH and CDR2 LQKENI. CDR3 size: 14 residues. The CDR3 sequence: CASSPNRVGTEAFF. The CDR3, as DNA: TGTGCCAGCTCACCGAACAGGGTTGGGACTGAAGCTTTCTTT.

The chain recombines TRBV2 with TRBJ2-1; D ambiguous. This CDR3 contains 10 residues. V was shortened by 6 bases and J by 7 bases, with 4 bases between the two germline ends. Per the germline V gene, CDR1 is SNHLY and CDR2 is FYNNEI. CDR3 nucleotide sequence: TGTGCCAGCAGGGAAAATGAGCAGTTCTTC. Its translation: CASRENEQFF.

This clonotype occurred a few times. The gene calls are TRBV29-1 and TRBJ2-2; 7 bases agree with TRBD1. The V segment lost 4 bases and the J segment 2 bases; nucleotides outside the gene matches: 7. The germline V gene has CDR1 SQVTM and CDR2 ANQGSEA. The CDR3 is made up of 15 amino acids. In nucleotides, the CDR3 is TGCAGCGTTGGTGAGGGGGCAACCAACACCGGGGAGCTGTTTTTT. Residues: CSVGEGATNTGELFF.